This TCR beta chain was captured in a study of cytomegalovirus exposure and HLA in healthy donors. Germline CDR1 is MGHRA and CDR2 is YSYEKL. Trimming removed 0 bases from V and 4 bases from J; junction bases left unmatched: 5. CDR3 length: 15 residues. As for this clone: The antigen remains undetermined.

Study findings and constraints: In a later analysis, TCR beta V- and J-gene trimming was associated with a missense DCLRE1C variant.

The study ran its PCR with 60 Vbeta and 13 Jbeta primers. Some clones are missing from TCRdb's copy, which holds only in-frame ones; the method was immunoSEQ multiplex PCR. This table has 150,000 to 200,000 clones, around four fifths appearing once. Material: PBMCs. This receptor was taken from a woman in her twenties or thirties in good health and CMV-seropositive. V gene TRBV4-1 combines with J gene TRBJ1-2; 7 bases are a match to TRBD1. The chain's CDR3 is CASSQDWDSAYGYTF. For the CDR3, the DNA is TGCGCCAGCAGCCAAGATTGGGACAGTGCCTATGGCTACACCTTC.